Below are 9 T cell receptor beta chains sequenced from a single sample in a study of T cells in tuberculosis. Cells were sorted from thawed PBMC rested overnight and stained with GMM-loaded CD1B tetramer, viability dye and anti-CD3. The CD1B tetramers carried C32 glucose monomycolate purified from Rhodococcus equi. Sequencing used immunoSEQ multiplex PCR; TCRdb keeps in-frame clones, though not all of them. In the table there are 85,000 to 90,000 clones, roughly 93% of which are singletons. The sequenced sample was CD1b-GMM tetramer-negative cells sorted from PBMCs. The source of these receptors is an adult woman with latent tuberculosis.

The chain couples TRBV6-1 to TRBJ2-3; 7 nucleotides align to TRBD2. V lost 3 bases to trimming and J lost 9 bases; unmatched junction nucleotides: 6. Germline V gene lookup returns CDR1 MNHNS and CDR2 SASEGT. CDR3 length equals 13 residues. DNA for the CDR3: TGTGCCAGCAGTGATCTTACGACTAGCACGCAGTATTTT. Translation: CASSDLTTSTQYF.

This clone was found once. The gene calls are TRBV2 and TRBJ2-2, with 7 bases lining up with TRBD1. Germline lookup yields CDR1 SNHLY and CDR2 FYNNEI. The CDR3 covers 16 residues. Trimming at V came to 6 bases and at J to 4 bases, leaving 11 bases not matched to a gene. CDR3 amino acids: CASSRGDSLGTGELFF. In DNA form, the CDR3 reads TGTGCCAGCAGCCGAGGGGACAGTCTTGGCACCGGGGAGCTGTTTTTT.

The V gene is TRBV18, the J gene TRBJ2-7, with a possible D match to TRBD1 (6 bases). From germline, CDR1 is KGHSH and CDR2 LQKENI. CDR3 length: 15 residues. The V and J ends lost 6 bases and 8 bases respectively, with 23 bases between them. This CDR3 reads CASSHYELTGKKQYF. DNA of the CDR3: TGTGCCAGCTCGCACTACGAACTAACAGGGAAGAAGCAGTACTTC.

CDR3 DNA sequence: TGTGCCAGCAGTGAAGCGTTGGGACAGGGTGTCAATGAGCAGTTCTTC. Translated, it gives CASSEALGQGVNEQFF. The chain couples TRBV6-1 to TRBJ2-1; 9 nucleotides agree with TRBD1. Germline CDR1 and CDR2: MNHNS and SASEGT. The CDR3 is 16 amino acids. Trimming at V came to 0 bases and at J to 6 bases, leaving 6 bases not matched to a gene.

The V gene is TRBV7-9, the J gene TRBJ2-3; TRBD2 aligns across 7 bases. The V segment lost 2 bases and the J segment 6 bases; nucleotides outside the gene matches: 5. Germline values: CDR1 SEHNR, CDR2 FQNEAQ (reference sequence). CDR3 length: 14 residues. CDR3 DNA sequence: TGTGCCAGCAGCTTACGACTAGCTGGGGATACGCAGTATTTT. Its protein is CASSLRLAGDTQYF.

This rearrangement joins TRBV5-6 to TRBJ1-5; 10 nucleotides agree with TRBD1. This CDR3 is 16 amino acids long. V gave up 1 base and J gave up 7 bases; unmatched junction bases: 8. Germline values: CDR1 SGHDT, CDR2 YYEEEE. CDR3 sequence (DNA): TGTGCCAGCAGCTTGAAGCGGACAGGGGGTTACCAGCCCCAGCATTTT. Protein sequence: CASSLKRTGGYQPQHF.

This sequence joins TRBV9 and TRBJ2-5; D might be TRBD2 (5 bases). The CDR3 runs to 16 residues. The germline V gene has CDR1 SGDLS and CDR2 YYNGEE. Trimming took off 0 bases at V and 5 bases at J, with 17 bases between the two ends. The CDR3 DNA sequence: TGTGCCAGCAGCGTAGATGGAGGAACCCGGCAGGAGACCCAGTACTTC. Translating gives CASSVDGGTRQETQYF.

The chain couples TRBV6-5 to TRBJ2-7, with 8 positions matching TRBD2. CDR1 MNHEY and CDR2 SVGAGI come from the germline V gene. The CDR3 covers 15 residues. V lost 11 bases and J lost 1; bases outside the gene matches: 13. The CDR3 sequence is CASMGRGAGSYEQYF. Written as DNA, the CDR3 is TGTGCCTCAATGGGGCGGGGGGCAGGATCCTACGAGCAGTACTTC.

The genes are TRBV2 and TRBJ2-7; the D gene is possibly TRBD2 (5 bases). The CDR3 spans 14 residues. The V end was cut by 4 bases, the J end by 7 bases, with 17 bases between. The germline gives CDR1 SNHLY, CDR2 FYNNEI. This CDR3 is CASSGGYLYGEQYF. The CDR3 DNA reads TGTGCCAGCAGTGGAGGGTATCTTTACGGAGAGCAGTACTTC.